The clone carrying this TCR beta chain was detected only once. Antigen unknown. The source of the sample is a study of T cell responses to AZD1222 COVID-19 vaccine. The study's findings and limits: Clonal diversity was possibly underestimated; the donors were predominantly white British and more often female.

The CDR3 length is 16 residues. V lost 3 bases to trimming and J lost 3 bases, with 16 bases between them. CDR1 SGHAT and CDR2 FQNNGV come from the germline V gene. The table came from immunoSEQ multiplex PCR; TCRdb's copy has only in-frame clones and leaves some out. This table holds roughly 160,000 clones, around 94% found once. The TCR sequence derives from an adult in good health. Material: peripheral blood, obtained on day 0 of AZD1222 vaccination. The chain carries TRBV11-2 and TRBJ2-3, with D possibly matching TRBD2 (5 bases). The CDR3 sequence: CASSFPPIGETDTQYF. The CDR3 DNA follows: TGTGCCAGCAGCTTCCCCCCTATCGGGGAGACAGATACGCAGTATTTT.